The 5 T cell receptor beta chains below were found in one sample sequenced in a study of cytomegalovirus exposure and HLA in healthy donors. Libraries were prepared by immunoSEQ multiplex PCR; TCRdb keeps only in-frame clonotypes and omits some of them. The table lists roughly 120,000 clones, about 88% of them singletons. The sequenced sample consisted of PBMCs. The source is a man between 18 and 35 years old in good health and CMV-seropositive.

This chain joins TRBV18 and TRBJ1-3; D is unresolved. CDR1 and CDR2 from the germline V gene are KGHSH and LQKENI. Trimming shortened V by 1 base and J by 0 bases, and 10 bases separated the two germline ends. This CDR3 has 16 residues. The CDR3 region is CASSPQRRSSGNTIYF. The CDR3 DNA is TGTGCCAGCTCACCACAGCGACGTAGCTCTGGAAACACCATATATTTT.

The chain uses TRBV19 and TRBJ1-5; D ambiguous. CDR3 length: 15 residues. V lost 5 bases to trimming and J lost 0 bases, with 11 bases between them. Germline CDR1 is LNHDA and CDR2 is SQIVND (reference sequence). The CDR3 DNA is TGTGCCAGTAGTCTATCGTCCGCTAGCAATCAGCCCCAGCATTTT. This gives the protein CASSLSSASNQPQHF.

The chain combines TRBV5-6 with TRBJ2-2, with 7 bases aligning to TRBD2. The CDR3 extends over 14 amino acids. Trimming at V came to 6 bases and at J to 0 bases, leaving 2 bases not matched to a gene. Germline V gives CDR1 SGHDT, CDR2 YYEEEE. In DNA, the CDR3 is TGTGCCAGCAAGGCGGGGGCGAACACCGGGGAGCTGTTTTTT. This codes for CASKAGANTGELFF.

This sequence joins TRBV5-4 and TRBJ1-6; 8 bases line up with TRBD1. The junction had 5 bases not matched to a gene; V was cut back by 4 bases and J by 8 bases. Germline assignment: CDR1 SGHNT and CDR2 YYREEE (reference sequence). The CDR3 contains 14 residues. The CDR3 DNA follows: TGTGCCAGCAGCATAGGACAGGGCCATTCACCCCTCCACTTT. Translating gives CASSIGQGHSPLHF.

This sequence joins TRBV5-8 and TRBJ1-3; D gene ambiguous. CDR1 and CDR2 from the germline V gene are SGHTS and YDEGEE. The CDR3 runs to 13 residues. The ends were cut back, 3 bases at V and 5 bases at J, with 9 bases in the middle. The CDR3 here is CASSWADRNTIYF. The CDR3 DNA reads as TGTGCCAGCAGCTGGGCCGACCGAAACACCATATATTTT. Full variable domain (outside the CDR3, taken from reference TRBV5-8 and TRBJ1-3): EAGVTQSPTHLIKTRGQQATLRCSPISGHTSVYWYQQALGLGLQFLLWYDEGEERNRGNFPPRFSGRQFPNYSSELNVNALELEDSALYLCASSWADRNTIYFGEGSWLTVV.